The T cell receptor (beta chain) described here comes from a study of T cell responses to AZD1222 COVID-19 vaccine. Points from the study as a whole: None of the repertoires were sampled until the peak T cell response had passed.

Note on this clone: Its antigen is currently unknown.

Here immunoSEQ multiplex PCR was the method, and the copy in TCRdb shows in-frame clones only, minus some. The table has approximately 80,000 clones, approximately 85% seen once. The CDR3 extends over 18 amino acids. V shed 1 base and J 0 bases; nucleotides not matched to a gene: 7. CDR1 LGHDT and CDR2 YNNKEL come from the germline V gene (reference sequence). The material sequenced was peripheral blood, taken 28 days after the second AZD1222 dose. The sequence came from an adult who received the AZD1222 COVID-19 vaccine. The chain couples TRBV3-1 (or the pseudogene TRBV3-2) to TRBJ1-4; 8 bases line up with TRBD1. In DNA, the CDR3 is TGTGCCAGCAGCCAAGTTCTTGGGACAGGCGCAACTAATGAAAAACTGTTTTTT. It yields the protein CASSQVLGTGATNEKLFF.